One sample yielded the 15 T cell receptor beta chains listed below, sequenced in a study of cytomegalovirus exposure and HLA in healthy donors. PCR employed 60 Vbeta and 13 Jbeta primers. The assay was immunoSEQ multiplex PCR, and TCRdb's table has in-frame clones only and misses some. The table records tens of thousands of clones, 70% to 85% of them present only once. Sequencing was performed on PBMCs. All receptors come from a man aged 30-40 years in good health and CMV-seronegative.

This clone was seen only once. The CDR3 coding sequence is TGTGCCAGCAGTGAAAGCAGGGCCGGTAATTCACCCCTCCACTTT. Translation: CASSESRAGNSPLHF. The chain has TRBV2 and TRBJ1-6; possibly TRBD1 for D (5 bases). This CDR3 is 15 amino acids long. Germline V gene data show CDR1 as SNHLY and CDR2 as FYNNEI. Trimming removed 2 bases at V and 6 bases at J, with 11 bases between. The complete variable domain, with remaining parts taken from reference TRBV2 and TRBJ1-6, reads EPEVTQTPSHQVTQMGQEVILRCVPISNHLYFYWYRQILGQKVEFLVSFYNNEISEKSEIFDDQFSVERPDGSNFTLKIRSTKLEDSAMYFCASSESRAGNSPLHFGNGTRLTVT.

The CDR3: CATSRRDINQPQHF. DNA for the CDR3: TGTGCCACCAGCAGACGGGACATAAATCAGCCCCAGCATTTT. The chain joins TRBV15 to TRBJ1-5; TRBD1 might be the D (6 bases). CDR3 length: 14 amino acids. V was trimmed by 2 bases and J by 4 bases, leaving 9 bases between them. In germline, CDR1 is LNHNV, CDR2 YYDKDF (reference sequence).

The V gene is TRBV7-9, the J gene TRBJ1-6; TRBD1 matches at 9 bases. Germline-derived CDR1 and CDR2 are SEHNR and FQNEAQ (reference sequence). V was clipped by 1 base and J by 10 bases; unmatched bases: 5. The CDR3 spans 15 residues. The CDR3 reads CASSLGTGVESPLHF. The CDR3 DNA reads TGTGCCAGCAGCTTAGGGACAGGGGTAGAGTCACCCCTCCACTTT.

V and J are TRBV11-1 and TRBJ2-5, with 7 bases fitting TRBD2. Germline V gives CDR1 SGHAT, CDR2 FQDESV (reference sequence). The CDR3 has 15 residues. With 5 bases clipped from V and 1 base from J, the junction kept 7 bases outside the gene matches. For the CDR3, the DNA is TGTGCCAGCAGCCCAAGCTCTAGCGGCCAAGAGACCCAGTACTTC. It encodes CASSPSSSGQETQYF.

This CDR3 is CASSVAGDRQHYEQYF. CDR3 nucleotide sequence: TGTGCCAGCAGCGTAGCTGGGGACAGACAACACTACGAGCAGTACTTC. This sequence joins TRBV9 and TRBJ2-7, with 7 bases matching TRBD1. This CDR3 is built from 16 residues. The ends lost 0 bases at V and 3 bases at J; junction bases unmatched: 9. Germline-derived CDR1 and CDR2 are SGDLS and YYNGEE. The full variable domain, completed using reference TRBV9 and TRBJ2-7, is DSGVTQTPKHLITATGQRVTLRCSPRSGDLSVYWYQQSLDQGLQFLIQYYNGEERAKGNILERFSAQQFPDLHSELNLSSLELGDSALYFCASSVAGDRQHYEQYFGPGTRLTVT.

The rearrangement links TRBV5-5 to TRBJ2-2; TRBD1 agrees at 7 bases. The CDR3 runs 15 residues. V trimming: 3 bases; J trimming: 1 base; junction bases outside the gene matches: 3. Germline V gives CDR1 SGHKS, CDR2 YYEKEE (reference sequence). The CDR3: CASSYRGENTGELFF. In nucleotides, the CDR3 is TGTGCCAGCAGCTACAGGGGAGAGAACACCGGGGAGCTGTTTTTT.

This chain uses TRBV6-5 with TRBJ2-5; 7 positions match TRBD1. The closer fit of TRBJ2-7 to the DNA end suggests the J call may be wrong. The CDR3 runs to 14 residues. In germline, CDR1 is MNHEY, CDR2 SVGAGI. For the CDR3, the DNA is TGTGCCAGCAGTTACTTAGGGACAGAAGGCGAGCAGTACTTC. Its translation: CASSYLGTEGEQYF.

The rearrangement joins TRBV5-1 to TRBJ2-3; 12 bases align to TRBD1. Germline V lookup: CDR1 SGHRS, CDR2 YFSETQ. Unmatched junction bases numbered 12, after V lost 4 bases and J lost 6 bases. This CDR3 has 17 residues. The CDR3 region has the DNA TGCGCCAGCAGCAATGGTGGCGGGACAGGGGGCCGCGATACGCAGTATTTT. Its translation: CASSNGGGTGGRDTQYF.

A few counts support this clone. The chain couples TRBV7-9 to TRBJ1-2; D not certain. The CDR3 runs to 16 residues. Germline CDR1 and CDR2: SEHNR and FQNEAQ (reference sequence). With 5 bases removed from V and 1 base from J, the gap between germline ends came to 17 bases. DNA for the CDR3: TGTGCCAGCAGCCCCTTTGGAGGGTCGCTTAACTATGGCTACACCTTC. This translates into CASSPFGGSLNYGYTF.

The chain recombines TRBV15 with TRBJ1-2, with TRBD1 as a possible D gene (5 bases). V was trimmed by 1 base and J by 4 bases, leaving 10 bases between them. The CDR3 covers 14 residues. Germline CDR1 LNHNV, CDR2 YYDKDF (reference sequence). The CDR3 DNA sequence: TGTGCCACCAGCAGAGGTGACAGAGCCTATGGCTACACCTTC. This encodes CATSRGDRAYGYTF. Full variable domain (remainder filled in from reference TRBV15 and TRBJ1-2): DAMVIQNPRYQVTQFGKPVTLSCSQTLNHNVMYWYQQKSSQAPKLLFHYYDKDFNNEADTPDNFQSRRPNTSFCFLDIRSPGLGDTAMYLCATSRGDRAYGYTFGSGTRLTVV.

This CDR3 reads CASSVSAEGSDTQYF. CDR3 nucleotide sequence: TGTGCCAGCAGTGTATCGGCAGAGGGCTCAGATACGCAGTATTTT. The V call is TRBV6-4, the J call TRBJ2-3; possibly TRBD2 for D (5 bases). The CDR3 loop spans 15 amino acids. The V gene's germline CDR1 is MRHNA and CDR2 SNTAGT. Trimming pared 4 bases from V and 4 bases from J, leaving 15 bases between.

This chain connects TRBV2 to TRBJ1-2, with 11 bases lining up with TRBD1. The CDR3 contains 16 residues. V lost 7 bases, J lost 5 bases, and 12 bases stayed unmatched. Germline CDR1 is SNHLY and CDR2 is FYNNEI. The CDR3 DNA follows: TGTGCCAGCAACCCGGGACAGGGGGTAATTCGGTATGGCTACACCTTC. Its protein product is CASNPGQGVIRYGYTF.

The rearrangement uses TRBV5-1 and TRBJ2-3, with a tentative D call TRBD2 (7 bases). Germline loops: CDR1 SGHRS, CDR2 YFSETQ. V shed 4 bases and J shed 3 bases, with 24 bases lying between them. The CDR3 extends over 18 amino acids. CDR3 nucleotides: TGCGCCAGCAGCCCCTACGGGGGTATGGGGGGGCGGACAGATACGCAGTATTTT. Protein product: CASSPYGGMGGRTDTQYF.

This clone was counted a single time. CDR3 in amino acids: CASSPRPGLAVNEQFF. Here the CDR3 DNA reads TGTGCCAGCAGCCCGCGCCCGGGACTAGCGGTCAATGAGCAGTTCTTC. The J gene is TRBJ2-1, the V gene TRBV7-2; the match to TRBD2 covers 11 bases. The CDR3 runs to 16 residues. Germline loops: CDR1 SGHTA, CDR2 FQGNSA. V was clipped by 5 bases and J by 6 bases; unmatched bases: 9.

Only a few counts were recorded for this clone. The chain is built from TRBV25-1 and TRBJ2-1; 7 bases map to TRBD2. CDR1 MGHDK and CDR2 SYGVNS come from the germline V gene. Trimming at V came to 4 bases and at J to 9 bases, leaving 15 bases not matched to a gene. The CDR3 has 16 residues. The CDR3: CASSAGKTSGGIEQFF. In DNA form, the CDR3 reads TGTGCCAGCAGTGCGGGAAAGACGTCGGGAGGCATTGAGCAGTTCTTC.